The clone carrying this TCR beta chain was detected only a few times. The antigen is not known. The record originates from a study of T-cell reconstitution after alpha-beta-depleted transplantation in children. Study findings and constraints: Reportedly, roughly two months post-transplant, alpha-beta T cells arose from several hundred expanded graft clones. A year post-transplant, T-cell counts and diversity derived mostly from newly produced T cells.

Germline-derived CDR1 and CDR2 are GTSNPN and SVGIG (reference sequence). V lost 3 bases and J 6 bases, leaving 12 bases between the germline ends. The CDR3 consists of 13 residues. For TCRbeta, the library was prepared with unique molecular identifiers. Using its own MiXCR run on the PCR reads, TCRdb lists one record per CDR3 protein. The sample includes about 980,000 distinct CDR3 sequences, 25% to 30% of them seen just once. The starting material was PBMCs, mostly from graft donor cells, obtained 360 days after TCRalphabeta/CD19-depleted stem cell transplant. The chain carries TRBV30 and TRBJ1-5; no firm D call. This sequence originates from a boy younger than two who had a stem cell transplant for SCID, so the T cells may come from the graft donor. CDR3 nucleotides: TGTGCCTGGAGCCTGGAATTGGCTCAGCCCCAGCATTTT. Translated, it gives CAWSLELAQPQHF.